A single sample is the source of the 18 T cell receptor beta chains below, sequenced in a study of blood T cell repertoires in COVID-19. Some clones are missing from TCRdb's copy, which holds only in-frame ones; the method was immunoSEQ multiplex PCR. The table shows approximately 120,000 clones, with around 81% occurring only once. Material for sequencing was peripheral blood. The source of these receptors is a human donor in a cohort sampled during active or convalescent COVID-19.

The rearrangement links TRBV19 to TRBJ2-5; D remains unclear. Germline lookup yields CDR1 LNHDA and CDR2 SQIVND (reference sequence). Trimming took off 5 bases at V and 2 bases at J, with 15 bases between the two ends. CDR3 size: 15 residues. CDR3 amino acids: CASSPSARVQETQYF. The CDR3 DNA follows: TGTGCCAGTAGTCCATCAGCTCGGGTGCAAGAGACCCAGTACTTC. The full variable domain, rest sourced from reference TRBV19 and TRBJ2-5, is DGGITQSPKYLFRKEGQNVTLSCEQNLNHDAMYWYRQDPGQGLRLIYYSQIVNDFQKGDIAEGYSVSREKKESFPLTVTSAQKNPTAFYLCASSPSARVQETQYFGPGTRLLVL.

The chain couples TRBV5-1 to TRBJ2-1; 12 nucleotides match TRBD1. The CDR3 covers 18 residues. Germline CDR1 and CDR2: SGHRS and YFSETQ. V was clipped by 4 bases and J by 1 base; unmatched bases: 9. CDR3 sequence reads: CASSIRDRGQGSYNEQFF. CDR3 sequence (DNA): TGCGCCAGCAGCATCCGGGACAGGGGGCAAGGGTCCTACAATGAGCAGTTCTTC. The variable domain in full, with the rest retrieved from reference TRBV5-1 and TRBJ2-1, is KAGVTQTPRYLIKTRGQQVTLSCSPISGHRSVSWYQQTPGQGLQFLFEYFSETQRNKGNFPGRFSGRQFSNSRSEMNVSTLELGDSALYLCASSIRDRGQGSYNEQFFGPGTRLTVL.

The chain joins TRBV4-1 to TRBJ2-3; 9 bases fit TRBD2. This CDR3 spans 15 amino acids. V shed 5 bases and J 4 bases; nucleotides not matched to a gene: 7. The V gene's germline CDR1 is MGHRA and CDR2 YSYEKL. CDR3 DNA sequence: TGCGCCAGCAGCGGGACTAGCCCTCCTTCAGATACGCAGTATTTT. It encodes CASSGTSPPSDTQYF.

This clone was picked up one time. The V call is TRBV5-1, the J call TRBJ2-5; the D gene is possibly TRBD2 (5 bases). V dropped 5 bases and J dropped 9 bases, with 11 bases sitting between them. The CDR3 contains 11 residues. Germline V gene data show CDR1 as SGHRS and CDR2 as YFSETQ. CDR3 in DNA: TGCGCCAGCAGGACCGAGGGCCCCCAGTACTTC. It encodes CASRTEGPQYF.

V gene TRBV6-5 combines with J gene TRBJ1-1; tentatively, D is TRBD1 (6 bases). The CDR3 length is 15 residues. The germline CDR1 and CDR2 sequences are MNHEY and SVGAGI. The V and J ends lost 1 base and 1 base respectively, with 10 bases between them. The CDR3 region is CASSYFTGRNTEAFF. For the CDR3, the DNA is TGTGCCAGCAGTTACTTTACAGGGAGGAACACTGAAGCTTTCTTT.

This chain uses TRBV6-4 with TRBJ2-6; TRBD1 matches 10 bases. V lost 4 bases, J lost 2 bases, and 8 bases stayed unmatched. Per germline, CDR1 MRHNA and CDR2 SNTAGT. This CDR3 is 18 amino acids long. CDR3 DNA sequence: TGTGCCAGCAGTGTCTATGGGACAGGGGCAACTGGGGCCAACGTCCTGACTTTC. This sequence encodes CASSVYGTGATGANVLTF.

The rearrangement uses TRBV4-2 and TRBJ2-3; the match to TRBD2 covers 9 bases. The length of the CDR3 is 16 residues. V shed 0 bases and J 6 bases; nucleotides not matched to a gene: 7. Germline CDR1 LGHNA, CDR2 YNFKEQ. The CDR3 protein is CASSQDLASGMDTQYF. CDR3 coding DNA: TGTGCCAGCAGCCAAGATCTGGCTAGCGGGATGGATACGCAGTATTTT.

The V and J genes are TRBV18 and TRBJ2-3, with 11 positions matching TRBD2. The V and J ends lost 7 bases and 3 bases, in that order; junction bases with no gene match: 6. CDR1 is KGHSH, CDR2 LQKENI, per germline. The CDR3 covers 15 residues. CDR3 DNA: TGTGCCAGCTGTAGCGGGGGGGCCATGACAGATACGCAGTATTTT. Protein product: CASCSGGAMTDTQYF.

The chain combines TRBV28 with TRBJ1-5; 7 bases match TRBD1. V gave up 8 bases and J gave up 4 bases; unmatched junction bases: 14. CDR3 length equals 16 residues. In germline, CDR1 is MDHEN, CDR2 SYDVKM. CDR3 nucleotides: TGTGCCAGCTCCGGCTTCGACAGGGAGAAAAATCAGCCCCAGCATTTT. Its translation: CASSGFDREKNQPQHF.

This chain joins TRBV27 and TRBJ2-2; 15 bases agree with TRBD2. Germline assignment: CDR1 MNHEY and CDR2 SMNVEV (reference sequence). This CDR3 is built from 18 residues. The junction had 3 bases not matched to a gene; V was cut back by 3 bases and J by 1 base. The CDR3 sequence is CASSFRTSGRGNTGELFF. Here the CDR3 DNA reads TGTGCCAGCAGTTTCCGGACTAGCGGGAGGGGGAACACCGGGGAGCTGTTTTTT.

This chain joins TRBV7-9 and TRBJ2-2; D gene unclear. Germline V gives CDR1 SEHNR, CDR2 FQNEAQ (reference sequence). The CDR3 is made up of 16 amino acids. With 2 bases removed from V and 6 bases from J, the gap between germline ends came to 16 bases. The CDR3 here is CASSLMAASRPGELFF. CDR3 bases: TGTGCCAGCAGCTTAATGGCGGCTAGTCGCCCCGGGGAGCTGTTTTTT.

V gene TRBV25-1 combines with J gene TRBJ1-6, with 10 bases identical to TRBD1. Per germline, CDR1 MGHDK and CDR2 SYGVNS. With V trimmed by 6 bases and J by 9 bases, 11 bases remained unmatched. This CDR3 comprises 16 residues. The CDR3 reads CASRKGGTGEFSPLHF. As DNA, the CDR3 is TGTGCCAGCAGAAAAGGCGGGACAGGGGAATTTTCACCCCTCCACTTT.

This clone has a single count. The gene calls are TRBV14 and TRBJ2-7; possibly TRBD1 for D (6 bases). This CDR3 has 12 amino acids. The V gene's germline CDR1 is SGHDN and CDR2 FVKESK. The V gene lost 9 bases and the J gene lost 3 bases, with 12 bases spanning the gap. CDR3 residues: CARRDTNYEQYF. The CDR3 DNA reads TGTGCCAGACGGGACACAAACTACGAGCAGTACTTC.

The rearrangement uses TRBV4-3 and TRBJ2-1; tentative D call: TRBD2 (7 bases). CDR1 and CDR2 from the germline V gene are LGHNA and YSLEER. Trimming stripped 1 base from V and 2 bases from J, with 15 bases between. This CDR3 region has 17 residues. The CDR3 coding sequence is TGCGCCAGCAGCCAAGGGGACTACAGGGTCGCCTACAATGAGCAGTTCTTC. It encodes CASSQGDYRVAYNEQFF.

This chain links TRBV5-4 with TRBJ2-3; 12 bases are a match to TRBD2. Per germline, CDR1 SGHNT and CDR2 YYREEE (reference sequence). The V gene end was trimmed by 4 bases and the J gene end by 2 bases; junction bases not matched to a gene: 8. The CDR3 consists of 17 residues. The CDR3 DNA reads TGTGCCAGCAGCACGAGGACTAGCGGGGTCGACACAGATACGCAGTATTTT. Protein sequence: CASSTRTSGVDTDTQYF.

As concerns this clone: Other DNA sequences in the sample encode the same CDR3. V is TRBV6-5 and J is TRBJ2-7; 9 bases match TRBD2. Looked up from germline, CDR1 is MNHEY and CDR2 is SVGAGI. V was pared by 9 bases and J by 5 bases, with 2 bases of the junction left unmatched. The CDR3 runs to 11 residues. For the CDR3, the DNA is TGTGCCAGTAGACTAGCGGACGAGCAGTACTTC. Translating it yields CASRLADEQYF.

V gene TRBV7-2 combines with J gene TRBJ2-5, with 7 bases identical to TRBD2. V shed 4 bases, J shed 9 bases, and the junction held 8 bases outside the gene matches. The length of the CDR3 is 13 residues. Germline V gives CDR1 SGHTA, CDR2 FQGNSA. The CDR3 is CASSSGGFGAQYF. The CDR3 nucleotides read TGTGCCAGCAGCTCCGGGGGGTTTGGGGCCCAGTACTTC.

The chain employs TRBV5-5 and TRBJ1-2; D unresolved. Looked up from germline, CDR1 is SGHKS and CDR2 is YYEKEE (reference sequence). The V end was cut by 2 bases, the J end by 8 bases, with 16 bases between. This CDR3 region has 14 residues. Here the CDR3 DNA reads TGTGCCAGCAGCTTATCGACTCTTAGCGGAGGCTACACCTTC. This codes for CASSLSTLSGGYTF.